The 8 T cell receptor beta chains below all came from one sample that was sequenced in a study of blood T cells in healthy people across ages. A sample-barcoded 5' primer and a J-beta primer mix were used in a second PCR of roughly 6 to 12 cycles. One entry per CDR3 protein, called by TCRdb with MiXCR from the 5' RACE reads. This repertoire shows 630,000 or so distinct CDR3 sequences, roughly 32% found once; its top ten account for 15%. The sample taken for sequencing was blood. All receptors come from a woman aged 80 or older in good health.

This clonotype was detected a few times. This may be a read error, as it is one base from a much larger clone. V and J are TRBV5-1 and TRBJ1-1, with D hard to call. CDR3 length: 13 amino acids. The germline gives CDR1 SGHRS, CDR2 YFSETQ. CDR3 in amino acids: CASSPPTNAEAFF. The CDR3 nucleotides read TGCGCCAGCAGCCCCCCAACGAACGCTGAAGCTTTCTTT.

This clonotype was seen a handful of times. It may be a read error: a sequence one base away is much more abundant. The V gene is TRBV20-1, the J gene TRBJ2-7; either TRBD1 or TRBD2 may fit D (6 bases each). The germline V gene encodes CDR1 DFQATT and CDR2 SNEGSKA (reference sequence). Deletions cut 0 bases from V and 7 bases from J, with 19 bases between. The CDR3 length is 15 residues. The CDR3 reads CSARDVGGPYNEQYF. As DNA, the CDR3 is TGCAGTGCTAGAGATGTGGGGGGCCCATACAATGAGCAGTACTTC.

The genes are TRBV20-1 and TRBJ2-1; 9 positions match TRBD1. Germline CDR1 and CDR2: DFQATT and SNEGSKA (reference sequence). V was clipped by 5 bases and J by 5 bases; unmatched bases: 7. This CDR3 spans 14 amino acids. CDR3 sequence reads: CSAHAGTGNNEQFF. As DNA, the CDR3 is TGCAGTGCTCACGCCGGGACAGGGAACAATGAGCAGTTCTTC.

This clonotype came up many times. The chain carries TRBV7-2 and TRBJ2-3; TRBD2 might be the D (5 bases). The CDR3 contains 16 residues. The germline V and J ends were trimmed by 5 bases and 7 bases, with 22 bases remaining between them. Germline V gene data show CDR1 as SGHTA and CDR2 as FQGNSA. The DNA for the CDR3 is TGTGCCAGCAGCATAGGAGGTAGTTCTCCTCAGAATACGCAGTATTTT. Translated: CASSIGGSSPQNTQYF.

This rearrangement joins TRBV7-2 to TRBJ2-5; 7 bases line up with TRBD2. The CDR3 length is 16 residues. V was pared by 4 bases and J by 11 bases, with 19 bases of the junction left unmatched. The germline V gene encodes CDR1 SGHTA and CDR2 FQGNSA. This CDR3 reads CASSSRRERSYNEQYF. CDR3 DNA: TGTGCCAGCAGCTCACGGCGGGAGAGGTCCTACAATGAGCAGTACTTC.

Comment on this clonotype: A read error may be the cause here, since a much bigger clone is one base away. This chain links TRBV6-2 or TRBV6-3 with TRBJ2-7; no clear D. The V gene's germline CDR1 is MNHEY and CDR2 SVGEGT. The CDR3 totals 12 residues. V lost 5 bases to trimming and J lost 9 bases, with 14 bases between them. The chain's CDR3 is CASSLYRTAQYF. For the CDR3, the DNA is TGTGCCAGCAGTCTCTATCGGACGGCGCAGTACTTC.

In this sample, this clonotype turned up many times. The chain has TRBV7-3 and TRBJ2-1; 8 bases line up with TRBD1. With 4 bases clipped from V and 2 bases from J, the junction kept 4 bases outside the gene matches. Germline CDR1 and CDR2: SGHTA and FQGTGA. CDR3 length: 15 amino acids. The CDR3 DNA reads TGTGCCAGCAGCTCCGACAGGGGTGCCTACAATGAGCAGTTCTTC. Translation gives CASSSDRGAYNEQFF.

There are many counts of this clonotype. The chain is built from TRBV3-1 and TRBJ2-3, with 8 bases that match TRBD2. After removal of 1 base from V and 2 bases from J, the junction contained 2 bases not matched to a gene. The germline CDR1 and CDR2 sequences are LGHDT and YNNKEL (reference sequence). The CDR3 is 15 residues long. CDR3 amino acids: CASSQAGGNTDTQYF. The CDR3 DNA follows: TGTGCCAGCAGCCAAGCGGGAGGGAACACAGATACGCAGTATTTT.